This T cell receptor beta chain was recovered during a study of T cells after yellow fever vaccination. Whole-study findings and limits: Detected again after the booster were most primary-vaccination clones, at 95% to 98% CD4 and around 91% CD8.

Points on this clonotype: Its specificity is unknown. This CDR3 is missing its conserved last phenylalanine or tryptophan, likely due to a read error.

J gave up 6 bases and V 5 bases, and 15 bases lay outside the gene matches. This CDR3 comprises 16 residues. TCR cDNA, made by 5'RACE template switching, carried an added universal primer site and UMIs. TCRdb reprocessed the 5' RACE reads via MiXCR and lists one record per CDR3 protein. This table holds around 340,000 distinct CDR3 sequences, 8.7% found once. The TCR comes from a man aged 18-30 years who received the YFV17D yellow fever vaccine. This chain connects TRBV12-3 or TRBV12-4 to TRBJ1-1; 7 nucleotides line up with TRBD1. The input for sequencing was PBMCs, taken on the day of the first yellow fever vaccination. CDR3 residues: CASSLKQGRKMAEAFS. The CDR3 DNA reads TGTGCCAGCAGTCTAAAACAGGGGCGGAAAATGGCTGAAGCTTTCTCT.